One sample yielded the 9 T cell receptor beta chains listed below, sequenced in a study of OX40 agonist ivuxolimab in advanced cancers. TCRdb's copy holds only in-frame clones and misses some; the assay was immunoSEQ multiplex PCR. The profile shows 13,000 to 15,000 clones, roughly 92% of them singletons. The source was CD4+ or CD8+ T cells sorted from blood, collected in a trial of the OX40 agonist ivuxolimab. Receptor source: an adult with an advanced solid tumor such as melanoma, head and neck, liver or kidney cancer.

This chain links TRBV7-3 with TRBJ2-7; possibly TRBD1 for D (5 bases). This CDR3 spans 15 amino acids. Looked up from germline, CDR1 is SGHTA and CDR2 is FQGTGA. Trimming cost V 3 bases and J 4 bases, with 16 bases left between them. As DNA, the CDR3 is TGTGCCAGCAGCTTGGCCAGGGCGGACCCGTACGAGCAGTACTTC. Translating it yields CASSLARADPYEQYF.

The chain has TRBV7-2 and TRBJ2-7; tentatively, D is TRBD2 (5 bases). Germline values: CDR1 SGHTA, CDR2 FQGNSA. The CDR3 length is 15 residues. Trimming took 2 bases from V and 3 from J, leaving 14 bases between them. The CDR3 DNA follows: TGTGCCAGCAGCTTATGGTGGTCCGGGAACTACGAGCAGTACTTC. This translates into CASSLWWSGNYEQYF.

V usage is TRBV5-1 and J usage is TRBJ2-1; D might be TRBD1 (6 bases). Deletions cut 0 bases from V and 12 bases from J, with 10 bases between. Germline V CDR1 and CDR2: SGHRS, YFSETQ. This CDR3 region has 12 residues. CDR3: CASSLEGQLQFF. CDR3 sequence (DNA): TGCGCCAGCAGCTTGGAGGGACAATTGCAGTTCTTC. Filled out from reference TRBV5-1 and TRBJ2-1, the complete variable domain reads KAGVTQTPRYLIKTRGQQVTLSCSPISGHRSVSWYQQTPGQGLQFLFEYFSETQRNKGNFPGRFSGRQFSNSRSEMNVSTLELGDSALYLCASSLEGQLQFFGPGTRLTVL.

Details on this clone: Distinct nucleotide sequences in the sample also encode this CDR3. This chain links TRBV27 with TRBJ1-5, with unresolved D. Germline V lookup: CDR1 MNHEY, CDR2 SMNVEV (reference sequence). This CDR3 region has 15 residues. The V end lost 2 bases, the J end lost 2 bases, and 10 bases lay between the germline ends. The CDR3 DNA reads TGTGCCAGCAGTTTAGGAGGGTTGGGCAATCAGCCCCAGCATTTT. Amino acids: CASSLGGLGNQPQHF.

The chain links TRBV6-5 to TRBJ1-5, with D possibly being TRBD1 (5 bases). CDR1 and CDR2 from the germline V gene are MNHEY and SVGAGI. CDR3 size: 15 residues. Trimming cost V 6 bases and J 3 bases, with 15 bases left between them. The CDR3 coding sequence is TGTGCCAGCAGCCGCGATGAGGGGTCCAATCAGCCCCAGCATTTT. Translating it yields CASSRDEGSNQPQHF.

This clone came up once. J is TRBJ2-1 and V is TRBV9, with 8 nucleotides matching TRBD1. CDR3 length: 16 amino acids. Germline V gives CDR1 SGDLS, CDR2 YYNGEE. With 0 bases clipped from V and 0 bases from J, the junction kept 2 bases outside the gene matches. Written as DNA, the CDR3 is TGTGCCAGCAGCGTAGTTGGGACAGGCTCCTACAATGAGCAGTTCTTC. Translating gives CASSVVGTGSYNEQFF.

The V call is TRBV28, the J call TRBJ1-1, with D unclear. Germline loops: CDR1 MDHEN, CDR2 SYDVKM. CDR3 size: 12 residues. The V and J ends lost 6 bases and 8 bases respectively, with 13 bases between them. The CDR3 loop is CASSSVGMEAFF. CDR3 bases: TGTGCCAGCAGCTCGGTTGGGATGGAAGCTTTCTTT.

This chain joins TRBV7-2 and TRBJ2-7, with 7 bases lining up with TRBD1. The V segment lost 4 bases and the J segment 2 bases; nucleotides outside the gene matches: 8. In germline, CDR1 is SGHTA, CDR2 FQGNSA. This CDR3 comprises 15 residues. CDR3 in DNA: TGTGCCAGCAGCTACTACAGGGGTATGACCTACGAGCAGTACTTC. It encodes CASSYYRGMTYEQYF.

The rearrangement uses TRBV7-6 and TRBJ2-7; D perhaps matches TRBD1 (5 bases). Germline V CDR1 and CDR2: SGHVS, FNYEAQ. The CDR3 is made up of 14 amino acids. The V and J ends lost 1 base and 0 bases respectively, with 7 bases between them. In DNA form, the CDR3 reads TGTGCCAGCAGCTTAGAGGGGTCCTCCTACGAGCAGTACTTC. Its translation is CASSLEGSSYEQYF.